The sequence of this T cell receptor (beta chain) was determined in a study of blood T cell repertoires in COVID-19. At the level of the study: PBMCs, B-cell-depleted T cells, or T cells provided the cDNA or gDNA that made up the material.

Source study methods: Amplification from reference gene primers served as the basis for estimated nucleated cell counts. The table came from immunoSEQ multiplex PCR; TCRdb's copy has only in-frame clones and leaves some out. Clone size and V and J calls were adopted from that table, with D and trimming inferred from the DNA. The profile shows approximately 250,000 clones, around four fifths of them singletons. CDR3 size: 14 residues. Trimming took 8 bases from V and 4 from J; bases not matched to a gene: 6. Looked up from germline, CDR1 is MDHEN and CDR2 is SYDVKM. This sequence joins TRBV28 and TRBJ2-2, with 8 bases identical to TRBD1. The TCR originated in an older woman with active or convalescent COVID-19. Sequenced sample: peripheral blood. The CDR3 nucleotides are TGTGCCAGCCGAGGACAGGGAGCCACCGGGGAGCTGTTTTTT. Its protein is CASRGQGATGELFF.